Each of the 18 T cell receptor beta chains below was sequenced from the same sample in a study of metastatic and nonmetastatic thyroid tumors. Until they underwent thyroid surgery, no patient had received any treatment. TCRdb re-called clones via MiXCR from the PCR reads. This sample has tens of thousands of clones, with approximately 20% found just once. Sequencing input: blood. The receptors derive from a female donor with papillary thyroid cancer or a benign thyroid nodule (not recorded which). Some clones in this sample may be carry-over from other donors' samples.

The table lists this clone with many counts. The CDR3 DNA sequence: TGTGCCAGCAGTGGGACGGATAATGAAAAACTGTTTTTT. This sequence encodes CASSGTDNEKLFF. The chain links TRBV28 to TRBJ1-4; D possibly corresponds to TRBD1 (5 bases). The CDR3 extends over 13 amino acids. Trimming pared 5 bases from V and 4 bases from J, leaving 8 bases between. Germline CDR1 MDHEN, CDR2 SYDVKM. Combining the CDR3 with reference TRBV28 and TRBJ1-4 gives the whole variable domain DVKVTQSSRYLVKRTGEKVFLECVQDMDHENMFWYRQDPGLGLRLIYFSYDVKMKEKGDIPEGYSVSREKKERFSLILESASTNQTSMYLCASSGTDNEKLFFGSGTQLSVL.

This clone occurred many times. CDR3: CAWSIGRNSPLHF. In nucleotides, the CDR3 is TGTGCCTGGAGTATTGGGAGGAATTCACCCCTCCACTTT. The chain carries TRBV30 and TRBJ1-6; D is uncertain. Germline V gene lookup returns CDR1 GTSNPN and CDR2 SVGIG (reference sequence). This CDR3 spans 13 amino acids. Trimming took 2 bases from V and 7 from J, leaving 9 bases between them.

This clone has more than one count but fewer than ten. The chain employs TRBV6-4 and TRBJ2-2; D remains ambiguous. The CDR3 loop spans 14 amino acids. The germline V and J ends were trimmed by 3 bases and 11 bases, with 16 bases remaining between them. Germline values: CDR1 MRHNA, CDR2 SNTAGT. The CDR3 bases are TGTGCCAGCAGTGATTTAGTGGGCACCGTTGAGCTGTTTTTT. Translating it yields CASSDLVGTVELFF.

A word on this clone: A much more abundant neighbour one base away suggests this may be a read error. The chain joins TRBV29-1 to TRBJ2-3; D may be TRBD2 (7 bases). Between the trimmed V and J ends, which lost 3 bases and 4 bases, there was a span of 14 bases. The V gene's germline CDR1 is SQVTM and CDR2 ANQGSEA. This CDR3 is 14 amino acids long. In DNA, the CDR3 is TGCAGCGTTGAGCCATCGGGGGGCCCAGATACGCAGTATTTT. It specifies CSVEPSGGPDTQYF.

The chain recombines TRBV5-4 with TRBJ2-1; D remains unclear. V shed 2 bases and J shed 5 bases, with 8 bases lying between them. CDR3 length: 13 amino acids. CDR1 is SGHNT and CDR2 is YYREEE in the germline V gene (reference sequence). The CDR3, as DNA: TGTGCCAGCAGCTTAGACGTAAACAATGAGCAGTTCTTC. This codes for CASSLDVNNEQFF.

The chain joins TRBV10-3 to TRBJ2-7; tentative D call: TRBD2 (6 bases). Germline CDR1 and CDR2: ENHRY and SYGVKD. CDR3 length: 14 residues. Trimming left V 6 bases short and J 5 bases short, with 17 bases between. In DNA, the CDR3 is TGTGCCATCAGCGACGGTGCTAGCGTCGACGAGCAGTACTTC. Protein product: CAISDGASVDEQYF.

Here the CDR3 reads CASRLVQGGPVGNEQFF. The DNA for the CDR3 is TGTGCCAGCAGATTGGTTCAGGGAGGGCCGGTGGGCAATGAGCAGTTCTTC. The chain employs TRBV7-9 and TRBJ2-1, with 7 nucleotides matching TRBD2. Germline V gene sequence: CDR1 SEHNR, CDR2 FQNEAQ (reference sequence). V dropped 6 bases and J dropped 6; count of bases not matched to a gene: 17. The CDR3 runs to 17 residues.

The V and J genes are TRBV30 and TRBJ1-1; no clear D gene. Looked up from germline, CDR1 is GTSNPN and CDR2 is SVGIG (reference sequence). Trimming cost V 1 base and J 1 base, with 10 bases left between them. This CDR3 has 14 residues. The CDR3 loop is CAWSGSVRNTEAFF. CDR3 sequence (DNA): TGTGCCTGGAGTGGTTCAGTCAGGAACACTGAAGCTTTCTTT.

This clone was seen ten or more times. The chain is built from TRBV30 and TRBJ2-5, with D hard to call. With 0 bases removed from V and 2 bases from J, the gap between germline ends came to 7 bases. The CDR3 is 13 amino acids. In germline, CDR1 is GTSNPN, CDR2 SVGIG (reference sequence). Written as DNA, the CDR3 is TGTGCCTGGAGTGTAGGTGGACAAGAGACCCAGTACTTC. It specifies CAWSVGGQETQYF.

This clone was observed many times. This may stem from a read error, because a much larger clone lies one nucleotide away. CDR3: CASSYTERDRTKPSNTGELFF. The DNA of the CDR3 is TGTGCCAGCAGTTACACCGAGAGGGACAGGACAAAACCGTCAAACACCGGGGAGCTGTTTTTT. This chain connects TRBV6-5 to TRBJ2-2; 8 nucleotides line up with TRBD1. Germline V CDR1 and CDR2: MNHEY, SVGAGI. This CDR3 comprises 21 residues. V lost 2 bases to trimming and J lost 2 bases; unmatched junction nucleotides: 19.

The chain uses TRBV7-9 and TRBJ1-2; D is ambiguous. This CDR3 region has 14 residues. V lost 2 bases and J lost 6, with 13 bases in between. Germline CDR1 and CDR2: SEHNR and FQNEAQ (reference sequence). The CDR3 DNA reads TGTGCCAGCAGCTTATGGTTGGCAGGCGATGGCTACACCTTC. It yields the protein CASSLWLAGDGYTF.

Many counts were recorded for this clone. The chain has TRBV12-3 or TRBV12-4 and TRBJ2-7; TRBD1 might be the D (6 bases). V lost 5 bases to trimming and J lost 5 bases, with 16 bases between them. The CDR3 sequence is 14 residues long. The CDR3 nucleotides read TGTGCCAGCAGTCTGGGACATATTCGCGACGAGCAGTACTTC. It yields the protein CASSLGHIRDEQYF.

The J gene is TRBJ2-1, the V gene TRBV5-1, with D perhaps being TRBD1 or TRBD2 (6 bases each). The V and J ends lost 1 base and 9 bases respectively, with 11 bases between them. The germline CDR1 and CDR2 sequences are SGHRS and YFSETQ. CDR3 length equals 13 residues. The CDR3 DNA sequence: TGCGCCAGCAGCTTGCAAGGGGGAGGTGAGCAGTTCTTC. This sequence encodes CASSLQGGGEQFF.

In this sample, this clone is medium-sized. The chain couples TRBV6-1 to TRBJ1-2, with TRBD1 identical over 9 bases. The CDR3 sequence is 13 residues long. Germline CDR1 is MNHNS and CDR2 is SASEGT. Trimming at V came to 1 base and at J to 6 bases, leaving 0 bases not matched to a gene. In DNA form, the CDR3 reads TGTGCCAGCAGTGAAGGGACAGGGGATGGCTACACCTTC. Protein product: CASSEGTGDGYTF.

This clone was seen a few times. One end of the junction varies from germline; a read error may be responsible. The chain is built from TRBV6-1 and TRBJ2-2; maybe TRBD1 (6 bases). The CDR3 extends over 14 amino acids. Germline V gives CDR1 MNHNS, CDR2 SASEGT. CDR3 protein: CATILGRDTVELFF. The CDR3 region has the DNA TGTGCCACAATACTGGGCCGGGACACCGTGGAGCTGTTTTTT.

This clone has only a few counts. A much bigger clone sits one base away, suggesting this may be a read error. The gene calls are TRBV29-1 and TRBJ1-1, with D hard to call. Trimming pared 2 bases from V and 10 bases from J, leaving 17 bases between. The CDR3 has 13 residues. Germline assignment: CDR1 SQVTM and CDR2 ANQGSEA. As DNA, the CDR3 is TGCAGCGTTGAATATCTTAAAGGGTCTGGAGCTTTCTTT. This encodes CSVEYLKGSGAFF.

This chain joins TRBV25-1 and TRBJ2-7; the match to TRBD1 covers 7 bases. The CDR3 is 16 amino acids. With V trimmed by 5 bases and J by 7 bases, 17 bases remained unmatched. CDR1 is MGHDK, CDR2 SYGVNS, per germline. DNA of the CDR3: TGTGCCAGCAGTTCACGCGGACAGGAATCCGCTTGTGAGCAGTACTTC. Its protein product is CASSSRGQESACEQYF.

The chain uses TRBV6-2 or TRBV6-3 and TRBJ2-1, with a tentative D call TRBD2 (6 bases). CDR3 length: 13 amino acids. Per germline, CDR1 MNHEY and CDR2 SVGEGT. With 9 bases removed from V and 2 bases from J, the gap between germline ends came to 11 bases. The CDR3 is CASNLAPYNEQFF. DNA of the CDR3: TGTGCCAGTAACCTAGCGCCCTACAATGAGCAGTTCTTC.